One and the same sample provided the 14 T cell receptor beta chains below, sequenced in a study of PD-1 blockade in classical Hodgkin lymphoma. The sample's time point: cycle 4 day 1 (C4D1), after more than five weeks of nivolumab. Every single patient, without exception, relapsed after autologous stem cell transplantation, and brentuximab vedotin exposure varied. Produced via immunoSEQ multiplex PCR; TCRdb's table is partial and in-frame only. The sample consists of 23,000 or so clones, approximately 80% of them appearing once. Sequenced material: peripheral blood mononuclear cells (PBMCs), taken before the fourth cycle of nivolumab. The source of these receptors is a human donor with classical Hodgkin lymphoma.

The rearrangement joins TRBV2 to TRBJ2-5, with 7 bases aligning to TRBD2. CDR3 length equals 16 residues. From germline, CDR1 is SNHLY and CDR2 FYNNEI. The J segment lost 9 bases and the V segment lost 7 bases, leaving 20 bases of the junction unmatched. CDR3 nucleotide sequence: TGTGCCAGCACCGGGCCCCGATCGCGGGAGCCAGGCCCCCAGTACTTC. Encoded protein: CASTGPRSREPGPQYF.

In DNA form, the CDR3 reads TGTGCCAGCTCGCTGCTGGGCTCCTACGAGCAGTACTTC. It specifies CASSLLGSYEQYF. The chain carries TRBV13 and TRBJ2-7; no reliable D call. The V gene's germline CDR1 is PRHDT and CDR2 FYEKMQ (reference sequence). This CDR3 comprises 13 residues. V was pared by 8 bases and J by 0 bases, with 11 bases between. The full variable domain, completed using reference TRBV13 and TRBJ2-7, is AAGVIQSPRHLIKEKRETATLKCYPIPRHDTVYWYQQGPGQDPQFLISFYEKMQSDKGSIPDRFSAQQFSDYHSELNMSSLELGDSALYFCASSLLGSYEQYFGPGTRLTVT.

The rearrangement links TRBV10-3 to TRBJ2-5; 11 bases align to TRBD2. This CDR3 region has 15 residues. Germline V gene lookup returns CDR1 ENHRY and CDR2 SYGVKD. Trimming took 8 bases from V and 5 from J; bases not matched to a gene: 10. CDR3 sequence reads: CAISRSGGAQETQYF. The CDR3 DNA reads TGTGCCATCTCCCGTAGCGGGGGGGCCCAGGAGACCCAGTACTTC.

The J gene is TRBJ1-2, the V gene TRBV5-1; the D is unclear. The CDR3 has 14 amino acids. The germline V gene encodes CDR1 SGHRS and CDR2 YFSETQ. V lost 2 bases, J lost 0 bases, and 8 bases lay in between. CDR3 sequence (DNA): TGCGCCAGCAGCTTATTAGGCACTAACTATGGCTACACCTTC. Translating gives CASSLLGTNYGYTF.

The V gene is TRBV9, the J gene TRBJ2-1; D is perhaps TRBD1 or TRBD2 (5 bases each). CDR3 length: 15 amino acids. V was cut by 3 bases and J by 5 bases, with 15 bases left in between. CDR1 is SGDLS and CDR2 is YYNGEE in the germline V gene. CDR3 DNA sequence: TGTGCCAGCAGCGCAGGGACGCTGGGTAACAATGAGCAGTTCTTC. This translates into CASSAGTLGNNEQFF.

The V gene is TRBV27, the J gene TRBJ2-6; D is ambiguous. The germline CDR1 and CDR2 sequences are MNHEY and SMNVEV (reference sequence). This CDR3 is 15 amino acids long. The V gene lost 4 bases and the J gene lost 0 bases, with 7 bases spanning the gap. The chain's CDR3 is CASSWDSSGANVLTF. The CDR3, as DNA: TGTGCCAGCAGTTGGGATAGCTCTGGGGCCAACGTCCTGACTTTC.

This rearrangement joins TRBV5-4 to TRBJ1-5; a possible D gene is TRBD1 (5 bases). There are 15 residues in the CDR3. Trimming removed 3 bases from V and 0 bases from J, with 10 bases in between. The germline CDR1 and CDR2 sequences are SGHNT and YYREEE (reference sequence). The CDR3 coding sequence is TGTGCCAGCAGCTACGGGACGGCTAGCAATCAGCCCCAGCATTTT. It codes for CASSYGTASNQPQHF.

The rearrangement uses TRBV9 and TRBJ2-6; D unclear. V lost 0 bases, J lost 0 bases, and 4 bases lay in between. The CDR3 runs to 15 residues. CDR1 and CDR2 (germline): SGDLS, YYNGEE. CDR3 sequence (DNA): TGTGCCAGCAGCGTAGGAAGCTCTGGGGCCAACGTCCTGACTTTC. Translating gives CASSVGSSGANVLTF.

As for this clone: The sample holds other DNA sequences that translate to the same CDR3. CDR3 in amino acids: CASSVAAQGYGYTF. The DNA of the CDR3 is TGTGCCAGCAGCGTAGCCGCGCAGGGCTATGGCTACACCTTC. V usage is TRBV9 and J usage is TRBJ1-2; tentative D call: TRBD1 (5 bases). The CDR3 is 14 residues long. V shed 0 bases and J shed 4 bases, with 10 bases lying between them. Germline loops: CDR1 SGDLS, CDR2 YYNGEE.

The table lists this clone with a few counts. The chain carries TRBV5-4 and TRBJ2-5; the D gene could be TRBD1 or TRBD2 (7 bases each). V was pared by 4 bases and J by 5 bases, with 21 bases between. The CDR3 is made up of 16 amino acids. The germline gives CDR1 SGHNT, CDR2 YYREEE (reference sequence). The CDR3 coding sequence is TGTGCCAGCAGCCCGGACCTGGGGAGGGGGCGGGAGACCCAGTACTTC. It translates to CASSPDLGRGRETQYF.

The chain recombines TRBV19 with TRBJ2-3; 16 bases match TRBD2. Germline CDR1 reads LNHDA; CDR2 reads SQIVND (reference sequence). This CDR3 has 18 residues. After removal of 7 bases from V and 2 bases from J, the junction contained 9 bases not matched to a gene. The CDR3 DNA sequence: TGTGCCAGTACCCCGCCGGGACTAGCGGGAGGGGTCACAGATACGCAGTATTTT. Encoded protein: CASTPPGLAGGVTDTQYF.

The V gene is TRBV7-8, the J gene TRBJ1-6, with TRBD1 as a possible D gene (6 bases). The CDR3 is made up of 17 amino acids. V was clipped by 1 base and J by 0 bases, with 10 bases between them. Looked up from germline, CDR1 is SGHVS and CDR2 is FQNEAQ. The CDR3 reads CASSLGRGSSYNSPLHF. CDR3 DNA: TGTGCCAGCAGCTTAGGGAGGGGGAGCTCCTATAATTCACCCCTCCACTTT.

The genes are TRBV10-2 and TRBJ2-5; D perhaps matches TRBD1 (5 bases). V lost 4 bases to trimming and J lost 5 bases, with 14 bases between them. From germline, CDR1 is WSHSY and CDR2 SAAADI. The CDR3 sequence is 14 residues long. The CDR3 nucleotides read TGCGCCAGCAGTGCTAGGGGTCCCAGGGAGACCCAGTACTTC. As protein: CASSARGPRETQYF.

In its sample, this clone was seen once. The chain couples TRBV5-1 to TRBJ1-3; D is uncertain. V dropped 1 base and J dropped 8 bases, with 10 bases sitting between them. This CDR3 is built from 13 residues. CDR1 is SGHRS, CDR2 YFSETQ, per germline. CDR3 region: CASSLMPRDTIYF. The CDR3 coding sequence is TGCGCCAGCAGCTTGATGCCAAGGGACACCATATATTTT. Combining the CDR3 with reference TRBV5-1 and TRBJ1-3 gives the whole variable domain KAGVTQTPRYLIKTRGQQVTLSCSPISGHRSVSWYQQTPGQGLQFLFEYFSETQRNKGNFPGRFSGRQFSNSRSEMNVSTLELGDSALYLCASSLMPRDTIYFGEGSWLTVV.